This T cell receptor (beta chain) was recorded in a study of monozygotic twins with cystic fibrosis. Study as a whole: Library input was 2.5 to 3 micrograms of fragmented DNA, with approximately 15 PCR cycles.

As concerns this clone: What it recognizes is unknown.

Study-wide results and limits: Unrelated CF individuals shared fewer identical clonotypes than monozygotic CF twins. No link emerged between shared CDR3 counts and age, concordance or severity. Median Simpson clonality of 0.0095 suggested naive T cells predominated.

Here immunoSEQ multiplex PCR was the method, and the copy in TCRdb shows in-frame clones only, minus some. The sample comprises 20,000 to 30,000 clones, about 96% of which are singletons, and 2.5% to 3% rests with the top ten. J gave up 0 bases and V 4 bases, and 14 bases lay outside the gene matches. Germline V CDR1 and CDR2: GTSNPN, SVGIG (reference sequence). This CDR3 is built from 17 residues. Input material: blood. This receptor was taken from a girl aged 2 to 10 with cystic fibrosis. The chain uses TRBV30 and TRBJ1-1, with TRBD1 matching 7 bases. The CDR3 loop is CAWIRRDSSFMNTEAFF. As DNA, the CDR3 is TGTGCCTGGATTCGAAGGGACAGCAGTTTCATGAACACTGAAGCTTTCTTT.